This T cell receptor (beta chain) was observed in a study of blood T cell repertoires in COVID-19. Background on the study: The samples span acute and convalescent COVID-19 from the United States, Italy and Spain. T cells, B-cell-depleted T cells, or PBMCs provided the cDNA or gDNA that served as material.

Authors' processing steps: Amplification of reference gene primers was used by the study to estimate nucleated cell counts. The assay was immunoSEQ multiplex PCR, and TCRdb's table has in-frame clones only and misses some. V and J calls plus clone size are reproduced from that table; the DNA served to infer D and trimming. This sample has around 140,000 clones, with around 81% found just once. The V and J ends lost 2 bases and 5 bases respectively, with 10 bases between them. Germline-derived CDR1 and CDR2 are MNHEY and SVGEGT. There are 13 residues in the CDR3. Input material: peripheral blood. This receptor was identified in an older woman with active or convalescent COVID-19. This chain links TRBV6-2 or TRBV6-3 with TRBJ2-7; possible D gene TRBD1, 5 bases. The CDR3 spells CASSYLGADEQYF. In nucleotides, the CDR3 is TGTGCCAGCAGTTACCTTGGGGCGGACGAGCAGTACTTC.